One sample yielded the 20 T cell receptor beta chains listed below, sequenced in a study of ipilimumab plus nivolumab after autologous stem cell transplantation. Assay used: immunoSEQ multiplex PCR; TCRdb lists only in-frame clones, some missing. The table has approximately 18,000 clones, about four fifths seen once. This specimen was PBMCs, taken in a trial of ipilimumab plus nivolumab as post-transplant consolidation. All receptors derive from a male donor with diffuse large B-cell lymphoma.

This chain links TRBV7-6 with TRBJ1-4, with D unresolved. The V gene's germline CDR1 is SGHVS and CDR2 FNYEAQ. With 3 bases removed from V and 4 bases from J, the gap between germline ends came to 24 bases. The CDR3 runs 19 residues. The CDR3: CASSFVQLFRQSYNEKLFF. CDR3 DNA: TGTGCCAGCAGCTTCGTACAGCTTTTCCGACAATCTTATAATGAAAAACTGTTTTTT.

The chain uses TRBV6-6 and TRBJ2-3; 9 nucleotides match TRBD1. The CDR3 spans 15 residues. J lost 1 base, V lost 8 bases, and 7 bases had no gene match. Germline CDR1 and CDR2: MNHNY and SVGAGI (reference sequence). For the CDR3, the DNA is TGTGCCAGCTGGACGACAGGGGGTGGCACAGATACGCAGTATTTT. Its translation is CASWTTGGGTDTQYF.

This sequence joins TRBV11-2 and TRBJ2-5, with 7 bases fitting TRBD2. The CDR3 runs to 16 residues. Germline trimming cut 2 bases from V and 5 bases from J; bases unmatched to any gene: 11. Germline loops: CDR1 SGHAT, CDR2 FQNNGV. The CDR3 region is CASSLNQRGAGETQYF. The CDR3 DNA is TGTGCCAGCAGCTTAAATCAGCGGGGTGCCGGCGAGACCCAGTACTTC.

The genes are TRBV7-2 and TRBJ2-5; D is undetermined. Germline CDR1 is SGHTA and CDR2 is FQGNSA. Deletions cut 0 bases from V and 6 bases from J, with 5 bases between. This CDR3 is 12 amino acids long. DNA of the CDR3: TGTGCCAGCAGCTTAGCCCCCAAGACCCAGTACTTC. It specifies CASSLAPKTQYF.

The V and J genes are TRBV9 and TRBJ1-3; TRBD1 aligns across 7 bases. CDR3 length: 16 amino acids. Germline assignment: CDR1 SGDLS and CDR2 YYNGEE. Unmatched junction bases numbered 3, after V lost 0 bases and J lost 0 bases. The chain's CDR3 is CASSVEAGGSGNTIYF. In nucleotides, the CDR3 is TGTGCCAGCAGCGTAGAGGCAGGGGGCTCTGGAAACACCATATATTTT.

V gene TRBV2 combines with J gene TRBJ2-3; TRBD1 or TRBD2 may be the D gene (6 bases each). CDR1 is SNHLY and CDR2 is FYNNEI in the germline V gene. Trimming took off 1 base at V and 0 bases at J, with 14 bases between the two ends. The CDR3 totals 17 residues. Here the CDR3 reads CASSEGSRGDSTDTQYF. DNA of the CDR3: TGTGCCAGCAGTGAAGGTAGTAGGGGGGATAGCACAGATACGCAGTATTTT.

The CDR3 sequence is CASSPWPRGRARRGYTF. CDR3 bases: TGTGCCAGCAGCCCTTGGCCCAGGGGGAGAGCTCGGCGTGGCTACACCTTC. The rearrangement uses TRBV7-9 and TRBJ1-2, with TRBD1 identical over 7 bases. The CDR3 is 17 amino acids. Per germline, CDR1 SEHNR and CDR2 FQNEAQ (reference sequence). The V segment lost 5 bases and the J segment 7 bases; nucleotides outside the gene matches: 19.

The chain links TRBV2 to TRBJ2-5, with D maybe TRBD2 (6 bases). The last part of the DNA fits TRBJ2-7 better; the J call may be wrong. Germline V lookup: CDR1 SNHLY, CDR2 FYNNEI. This CDR3 region has 12 residues. The chain's CDR3 is CASTAEGSEQYF. CDR3 DNA sequence: TGTGCCAGCACCGCGGAGGGTTCCGAGCAGTACTTC.

The chain couples TRBV7-6 to TRBJ2-2, with 8 bases matching TRBD2. The germline V gene encodes CDR1 SGHVS and CDR2 FNYEAQ. Unmatched junction bases numbered 7, after V lost 5 bases and J lost 5 bases. CDR3 length equals 15 residues. Written as DNA, the CDR3 is TGTGCCAGCAGCCCCCGAGCGGGGGAAACCGGGGAGCTGTTTTTT. Amino acid sequence: CASSPRAGETGELFF.

DNA for the CDR3: TGTGCCAGCAGCCCCTCCCAAGCGGGGGGCACAGATACGCAGTATTTT. Amino acid sequence: CASSPSQAGGTDTQYF. This chain joins TRBV9 and TRBJ2-3, with 8 positions matching TRBD2. Losses at the gene ends were 4 bases for V and 1 base for J; bases not matched to a gene: 8. The CDR3 extends over 16 amino acids. Germline V gives CDR1 SGDLS, CDR2 YYNGEE.

This sequence joins TRBV30 and TRBJ2-6; D is possibly TRBD1 (6 bases). Trimming shortened V by 4 bases and J by 0 bases, and 10 bases separated the two germline ends. Germline values: CDR1 GTSNPN, CDR2 SVGIG (reference sequence). The CDR3 covers 15 residues. CDR3 sequence: CAWTDSLSGANVLTF. Here the CDR3 DNA reads TGTGCCTGGACGGACAGTCTCTCTGGGGCCAACGTCCTGACTTTC.

J is TRBJ2-7 and V is TRBV2, with 8 bases aligning to TRBD1. Germline CDR1 SNHLY, CDR2 FYNNEI. The CDR3 extends over 14 amino acids. After removal of 5 bases from V and 0 bases from J, the junction contained 3 bases not matched to a gene. The CDR3: CASSPGGLSYEQYF. CDR3 DNA: TGTGCCAGCAGTCCAGGGGGCCTCTCCTACGAGCAGTACTTC.

The rearrangement joins TRBV5-1 to TRBJ2-2, with D possibly being TRBD1 (6 bases). The CDR3 consists of 15 residues. Trimming cost V 2 bases and J 5 bases, with 13 bases left between them. Per germline, CDR1 SGHRS and CDR2 YFSETQ. The CDR3 is CASSLRQVGTGELFF. CDR3 DNA: TGCGCCAGCAGCTTAAGACAGGTTGGGACCGGGGAGCTGTTTTTT.

The chain recombines TRBV5-6 with TRBJ1-1; D remains ambiguous. The V gene lost 1 base and the J gene lost 3 bases, with 1 base spanning the gap. The germline gives CDR1 SGHDT, CDR2 YYEEEE. This CDR3 contains 11 residues. The CDR3, as DNA: TGTGCCAGCAGCTTGTACACTGAAGCTTTCTTT. It specifies CASSLYTEAFF.

The rearrangement uses TRBV7-9 and TRBJ1-1; D not certain. Trimming removed 2 bases at V and 8 bases at J, with 12 bases between. Germline values: CDR1 SEHNR, CDR2 FQNEAQ (reference sequence). There are 13 residues in the CDR3. CDR3 in amino acids: CASSLFGSGEAFF. In DNA, the CDR3 is TGTGCCAGCAGCTTATTTGGGAGCGGGGAAGCTTTCTTT.

V is TRBV19 and J is TRBJ2-6; the D gene is possibly TRBD2 (5 bases). The V end lost 2 bases, the J end lost 3 bases, and 8 bases lay between the germline ends. The CDR3 is 15 residues long. The germline V gene has CDR1 LNHDA and CDR2 SQIVND (reference sequence). In DNA, the CDR3 is TGTGCCAGTAGTATACCAGCGGTTGGGGCCAACGTCCTGACTTTC. Amino acids: CASSIPAVGANVLTF.

There are a few counts of this clone. The V and J genes are TRBV5-8 and TRBJ2-3; D is undetermined. CDR3 length: 14 amino acids. Trimming cost V 2 bases and J 0 bases, with 7 bases left between them. Per the germline V gene, CDR1 is SGHTS and CDR2 is YDEGEE. In DNA, the CDR3 is TGTGCCAGCAGCTTTCGCTTCAGCACAGATACGCAGTATTTT. Translated, it gives CASSFRFSTDTQYF.

This clone appeared a single time. This chain links TRBV14 with TRBJ1-6; D is ambiguous. The CDR3 has 13 amino acids. V lost 4 bases, J lost 11 bases, and 12 bases lay in between. Germline V gene data show CDR1 as SGHDN and CDR2 as FVKESK. The CDR3 bases are TGTGCCAGCAGCCCCGGGGAGCTTACACCCCTCCACTTT. This sequence encodes CASSPGELTPLHF.

The chain joins TRBV5-1 to TRBJ1-2, with D unresolved. The CDR3 loop spans 12 amino acids. Trimming left V 0 bases short and J 6 bases short, with 6 bases between. The V gene's germline CDR1 is SGHRS and CDR2 YFSETQ. The CDR3: CASSLESHGYTF. As DNA, the CDR3 is TGCGCCAGCAGCTTGGAATCCCATGGCTACACCTTC.

This clone was seen a few times. This CDR3 reads CASSARQGAPDTQYF. CDR3 in DNA: TGCGCCAGCAGTGCAAGACAGGGGGCCCCAGATACGCAGTATTTT. The chain joins TRBV5-1 to TRBJ2-3, with TRBD1 matching over 10 bases. The CDR3 has 15 residues. Losses at the gene ends were 5 bases for V and 4 bases for J; bases not matched to a gene: 7. CDR1 and CDR2 from the germline V gene are SGHRS and YFSETQ. Supplemented by reference TRBV5-1 and TRBJ2-3, the full variable domain reads KAGVTQTPRYLIKTRGQQVTLSCSPISGHRSVSWYQQTPGQGLQFLFEYFSETQRNKGNFPGRFSGRQFSNSRSEMNVSTLELGDSALYLCASSARQGAPDTQYFGPGTRLTVL.